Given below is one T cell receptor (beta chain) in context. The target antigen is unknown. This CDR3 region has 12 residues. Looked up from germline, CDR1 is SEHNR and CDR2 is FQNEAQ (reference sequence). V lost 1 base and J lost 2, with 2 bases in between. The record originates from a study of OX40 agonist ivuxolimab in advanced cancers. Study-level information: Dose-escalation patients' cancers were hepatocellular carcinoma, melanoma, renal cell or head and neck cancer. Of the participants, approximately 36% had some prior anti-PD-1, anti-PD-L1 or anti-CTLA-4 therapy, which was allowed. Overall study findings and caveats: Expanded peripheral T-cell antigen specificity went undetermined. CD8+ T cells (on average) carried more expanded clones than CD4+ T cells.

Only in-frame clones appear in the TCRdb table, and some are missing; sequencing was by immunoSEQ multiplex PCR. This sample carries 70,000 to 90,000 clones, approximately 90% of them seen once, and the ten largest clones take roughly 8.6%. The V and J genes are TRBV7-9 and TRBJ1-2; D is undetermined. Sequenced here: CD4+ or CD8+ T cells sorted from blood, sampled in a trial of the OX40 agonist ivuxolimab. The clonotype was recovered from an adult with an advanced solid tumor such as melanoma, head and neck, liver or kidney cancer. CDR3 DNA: TGTGCCAGCAGCTTAGGGAACTATGGCTACACCTTC. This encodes CASSLGNYGYTF.